The sequence of this TCR beta chain was determined in a study of OX40 agonist ivuxolimab in advanced cancers. The overall study: Administration of intravenous ivuxolimab to patients occurred every 2 weeks at 0.01 to 10 mg/kg. Three dose-escalation patients had partial responses: one with hepatocellular carcinoma and two with cutaneous melanoma.

J lost 5 bases, V lost 7 bases, and 5 bases had no gene match. From germline, CDR1 is SNHLY and CDR2 FYNNEI. This CDR3 is 14 amino acids long. Using immunoSEQ multiplex PCR, the repertoire was profiled, and TCRdb retains in-frame clones only, with some absent. The sample yields tens of thousands of clones, about four fifths seen once. Sequencing used CD4+ or CD8+ T cells sorted from blood, obtained in a trial of the OX40 agonist ivuxolimab. This receptor was taken from an adult with an advanced solid tumor such as melanoma, head and neck, liver or kidney cancer. J is TRBJ1-4 and V is TRBV2; TRBD1 matches at 9 bases. CDR3 loop: CASTGQGTNEKLFF. CDR3 in DNA: TGTGCCAGCACCGGACAGGGGACAAATGAAAAACTGTTTTTT.